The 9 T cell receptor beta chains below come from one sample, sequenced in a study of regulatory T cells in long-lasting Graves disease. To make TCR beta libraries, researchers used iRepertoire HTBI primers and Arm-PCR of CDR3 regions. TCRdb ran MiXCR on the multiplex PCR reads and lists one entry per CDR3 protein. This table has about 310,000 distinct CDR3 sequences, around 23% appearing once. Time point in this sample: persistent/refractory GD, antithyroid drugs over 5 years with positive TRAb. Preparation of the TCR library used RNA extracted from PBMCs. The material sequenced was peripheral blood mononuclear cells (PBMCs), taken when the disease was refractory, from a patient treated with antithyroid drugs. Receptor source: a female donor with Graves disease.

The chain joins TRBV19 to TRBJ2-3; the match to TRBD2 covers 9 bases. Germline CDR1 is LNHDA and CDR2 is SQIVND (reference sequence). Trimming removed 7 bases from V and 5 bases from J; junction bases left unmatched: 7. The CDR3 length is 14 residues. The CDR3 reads CASNGGRALDTQYF. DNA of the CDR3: TGTGCCAGTAATGGCGGGAGGGCCTTAGATACGCAGTATTTT.

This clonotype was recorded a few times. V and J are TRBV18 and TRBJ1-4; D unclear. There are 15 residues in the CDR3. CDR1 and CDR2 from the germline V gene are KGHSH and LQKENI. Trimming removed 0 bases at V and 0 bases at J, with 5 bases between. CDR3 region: CASSPPVATNEKLFF. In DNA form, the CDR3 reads TGTGCCAGCTCACCACCCGTTGCAACTAATGAAAAACTGTTTTTT.

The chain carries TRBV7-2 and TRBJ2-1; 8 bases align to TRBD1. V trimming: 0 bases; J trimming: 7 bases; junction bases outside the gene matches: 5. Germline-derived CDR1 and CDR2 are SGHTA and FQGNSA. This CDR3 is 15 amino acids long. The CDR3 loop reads CASSLARGPQNEQFF. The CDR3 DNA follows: TGTGCCAGCAGCTTAGCCAGGGGGCCGCAGAATGAGCAGTTCTTC.

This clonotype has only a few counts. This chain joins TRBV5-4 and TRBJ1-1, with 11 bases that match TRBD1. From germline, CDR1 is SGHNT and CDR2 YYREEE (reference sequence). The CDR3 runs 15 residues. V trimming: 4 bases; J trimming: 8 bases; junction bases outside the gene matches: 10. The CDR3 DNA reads TGTGCCAGCAGCGCAACCGGGACAGGGGGTGCGGAAGCTTTCTTT. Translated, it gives CASSATGTGGAEAFF.

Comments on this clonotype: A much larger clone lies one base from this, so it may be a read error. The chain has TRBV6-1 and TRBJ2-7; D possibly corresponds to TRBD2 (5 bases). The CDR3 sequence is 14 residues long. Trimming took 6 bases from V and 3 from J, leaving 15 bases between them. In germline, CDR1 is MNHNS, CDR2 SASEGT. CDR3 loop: CASSNKEVGYEQYF. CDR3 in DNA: TGTGCCAGCAGCAACAAGGAGGTCGGCTACGAGCAGTACTTC.

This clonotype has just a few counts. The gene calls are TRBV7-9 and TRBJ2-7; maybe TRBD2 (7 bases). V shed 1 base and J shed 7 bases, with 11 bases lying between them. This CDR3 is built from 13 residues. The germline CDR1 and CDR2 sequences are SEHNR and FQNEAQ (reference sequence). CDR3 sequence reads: CASSLEGGEEQYF. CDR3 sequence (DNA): TGTGCCAGCAGCTTAGAAGGGGGGGAGGAGCAGTACTTC.

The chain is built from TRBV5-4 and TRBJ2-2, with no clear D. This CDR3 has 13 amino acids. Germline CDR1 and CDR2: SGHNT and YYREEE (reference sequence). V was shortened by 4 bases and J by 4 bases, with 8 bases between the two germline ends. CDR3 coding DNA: TGTGCCAGCAGCCAAAGCCCCACCGGGGAGCTGTTTTTT. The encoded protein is CASSQSPTGELFF. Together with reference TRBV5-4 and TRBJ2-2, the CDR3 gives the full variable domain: ETGVTQSPTHLIKTRGQQVTLRCSSQSGHNTVSWYQQALGQGPQFIFQYYREEENGRGNFPPRFSGLQFPNYSSELNVNALELDDSALYLCASSQSPTGELFFGEGSRLTVL.

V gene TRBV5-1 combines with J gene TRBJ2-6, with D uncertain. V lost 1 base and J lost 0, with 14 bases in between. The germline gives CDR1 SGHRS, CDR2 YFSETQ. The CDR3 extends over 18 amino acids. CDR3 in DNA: TGCGCCAGCAGCTTGACCCATGGCGTGAGCTCTGGGGCCAACGTCCTGACTTTC. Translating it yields CASSLTHGVSSGANVLTF. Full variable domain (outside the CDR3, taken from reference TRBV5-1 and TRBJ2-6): KAGVTQTPRYLIKTRGQQVTLSCSPISGHRSVSWYQQTPGQGLQFLFEYFSETQRNKGNFPGRFSGRQFSNSRSEMNVSTLELGDSALYLCASSLTHGVSSGANVLTFGAGSRLTVL.

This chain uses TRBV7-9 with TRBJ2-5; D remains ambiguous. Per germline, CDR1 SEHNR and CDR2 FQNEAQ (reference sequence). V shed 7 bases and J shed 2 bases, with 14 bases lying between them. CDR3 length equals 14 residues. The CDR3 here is CASISARAQETQYF. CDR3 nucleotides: TGTGCCAGCATTTCTGCCCGGGCGCAAGAGACCCAGTACTTC. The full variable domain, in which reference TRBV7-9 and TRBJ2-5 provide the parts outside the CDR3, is DTGVSQNPRHKITKRGQNVTFRCDPISEHNRLYWYRQTLGQGPEFLTYFQNEAQLEKSRLLSDRFSAERPKGSFSTLEIQRTEQGDSAMYLCASISARAQETQYFGPGTRLLVL.